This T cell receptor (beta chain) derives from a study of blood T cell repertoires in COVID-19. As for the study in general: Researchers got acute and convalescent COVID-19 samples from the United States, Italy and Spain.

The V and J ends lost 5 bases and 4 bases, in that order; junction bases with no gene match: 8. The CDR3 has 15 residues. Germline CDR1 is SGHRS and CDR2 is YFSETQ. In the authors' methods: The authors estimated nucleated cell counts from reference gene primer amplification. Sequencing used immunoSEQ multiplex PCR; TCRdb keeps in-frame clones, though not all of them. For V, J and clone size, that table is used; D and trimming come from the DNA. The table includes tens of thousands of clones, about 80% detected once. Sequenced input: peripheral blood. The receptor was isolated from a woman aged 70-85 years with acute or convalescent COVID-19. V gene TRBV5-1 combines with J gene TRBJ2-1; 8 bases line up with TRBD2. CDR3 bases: TGCGCCAGCAGGGAACCTAGCGGGCGTTACAATGAGCAGTTCTTC. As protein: CASREPSGRYNEQFF. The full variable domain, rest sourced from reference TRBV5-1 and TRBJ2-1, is KAGVTQTPRYLIKTRGQQVTLSCSPISGHRSVSWYQQTPGQGLQFLFEYFSETQRNKGNFPGRFSGRQFSNSRSEMNVSTLELGDSALYLCASREPSGRYNEQFFGPGTRLTVL.